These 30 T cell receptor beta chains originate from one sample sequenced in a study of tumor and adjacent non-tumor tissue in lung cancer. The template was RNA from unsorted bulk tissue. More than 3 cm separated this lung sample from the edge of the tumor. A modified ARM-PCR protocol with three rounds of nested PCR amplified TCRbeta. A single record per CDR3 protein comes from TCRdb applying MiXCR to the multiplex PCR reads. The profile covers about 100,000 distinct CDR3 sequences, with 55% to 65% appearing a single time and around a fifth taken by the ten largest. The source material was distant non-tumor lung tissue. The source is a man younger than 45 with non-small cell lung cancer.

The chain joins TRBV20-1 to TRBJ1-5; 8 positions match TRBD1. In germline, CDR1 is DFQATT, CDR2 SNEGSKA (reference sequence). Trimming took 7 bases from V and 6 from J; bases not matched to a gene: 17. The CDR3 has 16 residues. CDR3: CSVGGQGAAGSQPQHF. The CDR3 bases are TGCAGTGTCGGAGGCCAGGGGGCCGCGGGCAGTCAGCCCCAGCATTTT.

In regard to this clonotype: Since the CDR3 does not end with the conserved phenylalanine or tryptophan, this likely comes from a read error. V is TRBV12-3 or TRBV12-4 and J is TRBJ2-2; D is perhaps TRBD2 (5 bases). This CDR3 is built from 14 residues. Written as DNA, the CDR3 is TGTGCCAGCAGTTTTTCCAGTTCCACCGGGGAACTGTTTATT. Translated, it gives CASSFSSSTGELFI.

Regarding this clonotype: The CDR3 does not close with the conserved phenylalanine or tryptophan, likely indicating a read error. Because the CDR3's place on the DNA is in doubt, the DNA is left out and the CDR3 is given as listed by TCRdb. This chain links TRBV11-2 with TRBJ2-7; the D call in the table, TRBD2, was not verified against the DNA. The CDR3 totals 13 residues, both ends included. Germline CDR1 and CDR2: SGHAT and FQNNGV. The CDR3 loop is CASTAGGRDEHYS.

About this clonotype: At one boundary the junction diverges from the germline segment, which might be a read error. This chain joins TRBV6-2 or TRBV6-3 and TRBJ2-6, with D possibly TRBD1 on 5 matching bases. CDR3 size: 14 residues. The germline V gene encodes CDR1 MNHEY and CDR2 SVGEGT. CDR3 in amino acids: CASSYFSGANALSF. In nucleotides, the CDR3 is TGTGCCAGCAGTTACTTCTCTGGGGCCAACGCCCTGTCTTTC.

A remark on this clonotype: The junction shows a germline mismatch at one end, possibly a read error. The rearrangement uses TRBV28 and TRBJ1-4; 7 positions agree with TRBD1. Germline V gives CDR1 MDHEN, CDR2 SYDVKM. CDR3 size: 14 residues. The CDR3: CAISLGGMDEKLFF. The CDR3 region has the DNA TGTGCCATCAGTTTAGGGGGCATGGATGAAAAACTGTTTTTT.

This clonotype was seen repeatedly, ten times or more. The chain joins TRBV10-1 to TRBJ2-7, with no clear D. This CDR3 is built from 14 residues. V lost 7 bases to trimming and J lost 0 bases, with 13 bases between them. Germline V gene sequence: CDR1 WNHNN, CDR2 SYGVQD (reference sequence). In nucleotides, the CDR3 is TGCGCCAGCACCGAGAAGTGTAGCTCCTACGAGCAGTACTTC. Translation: CASTEKCSSYEQYF.

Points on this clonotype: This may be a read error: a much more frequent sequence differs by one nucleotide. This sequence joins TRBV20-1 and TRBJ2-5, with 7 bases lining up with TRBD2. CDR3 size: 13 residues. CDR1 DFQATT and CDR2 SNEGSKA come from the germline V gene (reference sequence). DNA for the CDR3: TGCAGTGTTAGAGATCACGACAGCGGGGCCCAGTACTTC. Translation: CSVRDHDSGAQYF.

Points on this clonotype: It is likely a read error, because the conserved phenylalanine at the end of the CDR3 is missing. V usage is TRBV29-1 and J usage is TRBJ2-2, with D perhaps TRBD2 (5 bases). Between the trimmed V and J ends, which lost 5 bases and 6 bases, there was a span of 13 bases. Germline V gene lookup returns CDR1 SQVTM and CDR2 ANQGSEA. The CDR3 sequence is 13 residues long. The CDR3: CSVSELDAGELFS. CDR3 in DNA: TGCAGCGTTAGTGAACTAGATGCCGGGGAGCTGTTTTCT.

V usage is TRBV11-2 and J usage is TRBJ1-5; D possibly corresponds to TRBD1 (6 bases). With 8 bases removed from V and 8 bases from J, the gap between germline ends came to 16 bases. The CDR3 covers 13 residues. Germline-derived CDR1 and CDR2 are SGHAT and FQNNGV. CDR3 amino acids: CASVWTVPEPQHF. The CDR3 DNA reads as TGTGCCAGCGTCTGGACAGTCCCGGAGCCCCAGCATTTT.

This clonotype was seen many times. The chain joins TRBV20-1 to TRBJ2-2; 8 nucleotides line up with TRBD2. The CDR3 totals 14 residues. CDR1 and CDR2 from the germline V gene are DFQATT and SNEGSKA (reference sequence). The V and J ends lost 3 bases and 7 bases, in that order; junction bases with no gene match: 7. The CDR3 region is CSASGRARGGELFF. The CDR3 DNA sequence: TGCAGTGCTAGCGGGAGGGCCCGAGGCGGGGAGCTGTTTTTT.

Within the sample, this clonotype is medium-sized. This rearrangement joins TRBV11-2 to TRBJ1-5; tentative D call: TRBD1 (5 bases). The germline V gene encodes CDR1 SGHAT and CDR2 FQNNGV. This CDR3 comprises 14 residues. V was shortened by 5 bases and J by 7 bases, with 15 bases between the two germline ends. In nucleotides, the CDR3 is TGTGCCAGCAGCAGGGCGGGGGGTCGACAGCCCCAGCATTTT. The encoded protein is CASSRAGGRQPQHF.

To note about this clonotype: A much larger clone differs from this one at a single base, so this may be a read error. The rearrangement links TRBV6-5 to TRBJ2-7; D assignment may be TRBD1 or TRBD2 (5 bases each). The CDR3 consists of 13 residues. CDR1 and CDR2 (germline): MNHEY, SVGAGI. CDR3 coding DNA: TGTGCCAGCAGTTACGAGGGACCGTACGAGCAGCACTTC. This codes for CASSYEGPYEQHF.

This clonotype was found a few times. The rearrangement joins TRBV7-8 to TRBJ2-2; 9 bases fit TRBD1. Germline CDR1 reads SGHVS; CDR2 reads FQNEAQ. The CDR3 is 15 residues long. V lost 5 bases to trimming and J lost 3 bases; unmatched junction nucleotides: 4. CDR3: CASSADRGDTGELFF. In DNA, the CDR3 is TGTGCCAGCAGCGCGGACAGGGGTGACACCGGGGAGCTGTTTTTT.

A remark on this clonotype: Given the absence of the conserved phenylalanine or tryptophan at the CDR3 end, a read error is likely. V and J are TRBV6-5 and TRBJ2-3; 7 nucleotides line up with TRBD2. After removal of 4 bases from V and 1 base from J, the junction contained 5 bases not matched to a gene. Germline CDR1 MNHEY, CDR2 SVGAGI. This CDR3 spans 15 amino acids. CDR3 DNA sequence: TGTGCCAGCAGTTGCTCGGGAGGCGGCACAGATACGCAGTATTCT. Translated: CASSCSGGGTDTQYS.

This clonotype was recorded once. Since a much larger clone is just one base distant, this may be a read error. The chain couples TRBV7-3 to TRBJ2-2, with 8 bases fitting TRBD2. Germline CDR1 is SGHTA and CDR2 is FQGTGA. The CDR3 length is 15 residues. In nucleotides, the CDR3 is TGTACCAGCAGCTTACTAGCGGAGAACACCGGGGAGCTGTTTTTT. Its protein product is CTSSLLAENTGELFF.

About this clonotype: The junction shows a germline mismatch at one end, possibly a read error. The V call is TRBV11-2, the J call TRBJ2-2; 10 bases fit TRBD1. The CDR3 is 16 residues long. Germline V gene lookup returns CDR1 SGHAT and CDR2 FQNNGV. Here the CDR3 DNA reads TGTGCCAGCAATACCCCGGGACAGGGGAACACCGGGGAGCCGTTTTTT. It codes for CASNTPGQGNTGEPFF.

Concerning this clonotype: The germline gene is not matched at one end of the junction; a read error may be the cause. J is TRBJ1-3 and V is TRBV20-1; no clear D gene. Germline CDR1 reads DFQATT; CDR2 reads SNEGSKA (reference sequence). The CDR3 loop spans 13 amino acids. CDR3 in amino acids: CSAKQQSGGTTYF. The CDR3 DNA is TGCAGTGCTAAGCAACAGTCTGGAGGCACCACATATTTT.

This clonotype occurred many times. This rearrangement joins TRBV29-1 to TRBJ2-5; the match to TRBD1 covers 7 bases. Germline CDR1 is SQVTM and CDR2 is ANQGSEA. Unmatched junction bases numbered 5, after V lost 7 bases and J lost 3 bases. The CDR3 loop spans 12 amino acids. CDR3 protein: CSAGTVEETQYF. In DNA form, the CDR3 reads TGCAGCGCTGGGACAGTCGAAGAGACCCAGTACTTC. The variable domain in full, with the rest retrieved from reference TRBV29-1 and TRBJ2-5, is SAVISQKPSRDICQRGTSLTIQCQVDSQVTMMFWYRQQPGQSLTLIATANQGSEATYESGFVIDKFPISRPNLTFSTLTVSNMSPEDSSIYLCSAGTVEETQYFGPGTRLLVL.

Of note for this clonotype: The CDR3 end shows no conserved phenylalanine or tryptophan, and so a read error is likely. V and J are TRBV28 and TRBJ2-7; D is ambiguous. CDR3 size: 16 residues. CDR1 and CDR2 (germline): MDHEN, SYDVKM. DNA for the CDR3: TGTGCCAACAGTTTATCCGGAGTATCGAGTTCCTACGAGCAGTACTTA. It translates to CANSLSGVSSSYEQYL.

CDR3 sequence: CATSRDRGDEKLFF. The CDR3 DNA follows: TGTGCCACCAGCAGAGACAGGGGAGATGAAAAACTGTTTTTT. The chain joins TRBV15 to TRBJ1-4; tentative D call: TRBD1 (6 bases). Germline V gene data show CDR1 as LNHNV and CDR2 as YYDKDF (reference sequence). V dropped 0 bases and J dropped 6 bases, with 8 bases sitting between them. The CDR3 sequence is 14 residues long.

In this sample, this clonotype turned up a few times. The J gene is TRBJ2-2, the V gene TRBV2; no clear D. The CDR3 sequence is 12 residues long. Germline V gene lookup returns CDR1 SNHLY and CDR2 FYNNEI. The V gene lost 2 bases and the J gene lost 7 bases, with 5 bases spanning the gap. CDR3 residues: CASSERFGELFF. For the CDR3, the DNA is TGTGCCAGCAGTGAAAGGTTCGGGGAGCTGTTTTTT.

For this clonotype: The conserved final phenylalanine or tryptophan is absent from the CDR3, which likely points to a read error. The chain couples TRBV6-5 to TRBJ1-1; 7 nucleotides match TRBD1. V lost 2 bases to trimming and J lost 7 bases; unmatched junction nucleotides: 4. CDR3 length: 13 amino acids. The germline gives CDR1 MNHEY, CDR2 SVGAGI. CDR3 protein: CASSYRTGNEAFS. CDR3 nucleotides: TGTGCCAGCAGTTACAGGACAGGTAATGAAGCTTTCTCT.

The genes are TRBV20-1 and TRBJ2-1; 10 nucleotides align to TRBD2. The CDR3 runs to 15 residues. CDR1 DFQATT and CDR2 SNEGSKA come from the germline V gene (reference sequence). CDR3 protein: CNALTGTSVLRGQFF. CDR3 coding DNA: TGCAATGCCCTGACCGGGACTAGCGTTCTCCGTGGGCAGTTCTTC.

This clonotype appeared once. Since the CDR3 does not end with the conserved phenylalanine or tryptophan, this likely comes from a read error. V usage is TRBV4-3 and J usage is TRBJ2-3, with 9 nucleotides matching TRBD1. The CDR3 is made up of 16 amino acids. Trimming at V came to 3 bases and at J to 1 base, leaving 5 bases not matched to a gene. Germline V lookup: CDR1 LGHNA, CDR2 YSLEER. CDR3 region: CASSQDRGGGTDTQYS. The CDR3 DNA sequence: TGCGCCAGCAGCCAGGACAGGGGAGGGGGCACAGATACGCAGTATTCT.

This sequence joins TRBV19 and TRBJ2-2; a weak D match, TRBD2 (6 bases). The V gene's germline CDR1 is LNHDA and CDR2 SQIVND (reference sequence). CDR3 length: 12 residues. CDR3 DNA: TGTACCACCCTCCGGGGGACCCGGGAGCTGTTTTTT. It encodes CTTLRGTRELFF.

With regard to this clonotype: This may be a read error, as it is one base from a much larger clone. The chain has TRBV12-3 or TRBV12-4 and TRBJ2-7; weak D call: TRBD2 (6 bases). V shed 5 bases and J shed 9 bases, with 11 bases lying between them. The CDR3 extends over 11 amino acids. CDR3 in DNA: TGTGCCAGCAGTCCCTGGGGAGGGCAGTACTTC. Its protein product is CASSPWGGQYF.

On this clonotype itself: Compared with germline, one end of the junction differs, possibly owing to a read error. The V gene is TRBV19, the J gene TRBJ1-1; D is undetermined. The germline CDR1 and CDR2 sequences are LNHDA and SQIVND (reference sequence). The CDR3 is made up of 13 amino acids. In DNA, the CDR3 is TGTGCCACTAGTTGGGGTGGAGGTAGTGTAGCTTTCTTT. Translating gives CATSWGGGSVAFF.

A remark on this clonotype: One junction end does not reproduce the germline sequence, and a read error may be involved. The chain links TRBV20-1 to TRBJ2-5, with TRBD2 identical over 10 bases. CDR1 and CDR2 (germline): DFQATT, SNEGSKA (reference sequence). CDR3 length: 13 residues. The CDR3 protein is CRATASGRGTQYF. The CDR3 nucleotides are TGCCGTGCTACCGCAAGCGGGAGGGGGACCCAGTATTTC.

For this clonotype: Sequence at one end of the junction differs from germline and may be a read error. The CDR3: CSLAWQGIEAFF. The CDR3, as DNA: TGTAGCCTTGCATGGCAGGGTATTGAAGCTTTCTTT. This chain uses TRBV29-1 with TRBJ1-1; weak D call: TRBD1 (5 bases). This CDR3 region has 12 residues. The germline V gene encodes CDR1 SQVTM and CDR2 ANQGSEA. Drawing the rest from reference TRBV29-1 and TRBJ1-1, the complete variable domain is SAVISQKPSRDICQRGTSLTIQCQVDSQVTMMFWYRQQPGQSLTLIATANQGSEATYESGFVIDKFPISRPNLTFSTLTVSNMSPEDSSIYLCSLAWQGIEAFFGQGTRLTVV.

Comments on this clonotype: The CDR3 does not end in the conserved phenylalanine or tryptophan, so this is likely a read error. The CDR3 sequence: CASSLEATAFRELFS. The CDR3 DNA follows: TGTGCCAGCAGCTTAGAGGCGACGGCATTCCGGGAGCTGTTTTCT. The rearrangement links TRBV11-2 to TRBJ2-2, with no clear D. The V and J ends lost 0 bases and 9 bases respectively, with 14 bases between them. The CDR3 spans 15 residues. Germline V lookup: CDR1 SGHAT, CDR2 FQNNGV.